This T cell receptor beta chain is drawn from a study of blood T cells in healthy people across ages. Concerning this clonotype itself: Its antigen remains unidentified.

Study-wide findings and caveats: Fewer expanded clones and more diversity marked long-lived versus aged donors. Getting older went along with TCR beta diversity per million T cells dropping roughly linearly.

Caucasian, healthy and from Russia, the donors were aged between 6 and 90. PCR was performed a second time for roughly 6 to 12 cycles using a sample-barcoded 5' primer and a J-beta primer mix. TCRdb re-derived calls from the 5' RACE reads in MiXCR, one entry per CDR3 protein. Of 1.2 million to 1.5 million distinct CDR3 sequences in the sample, almost 60% were seen once. CDR3 length: 14 amino acids. J lost 8 bases, V lost 6 bases, and 14 bases had no gene match. The germline gives CDR1 DFQATT, CDR2 SNEGSKA (reference sequence). The specimen sequenced was blood. The TCR originated in a young man in good health. The chain uses TRBV20-1 and TRBJ1-2; 8 positions agree with TRBD1. This chain's CDR3 is CSAPGQATPRGYTF. CDR3 sequence (DNA): TGCAGTGCCCCGGGACAGGCCACCCCACGGGGCTACACCTTC.